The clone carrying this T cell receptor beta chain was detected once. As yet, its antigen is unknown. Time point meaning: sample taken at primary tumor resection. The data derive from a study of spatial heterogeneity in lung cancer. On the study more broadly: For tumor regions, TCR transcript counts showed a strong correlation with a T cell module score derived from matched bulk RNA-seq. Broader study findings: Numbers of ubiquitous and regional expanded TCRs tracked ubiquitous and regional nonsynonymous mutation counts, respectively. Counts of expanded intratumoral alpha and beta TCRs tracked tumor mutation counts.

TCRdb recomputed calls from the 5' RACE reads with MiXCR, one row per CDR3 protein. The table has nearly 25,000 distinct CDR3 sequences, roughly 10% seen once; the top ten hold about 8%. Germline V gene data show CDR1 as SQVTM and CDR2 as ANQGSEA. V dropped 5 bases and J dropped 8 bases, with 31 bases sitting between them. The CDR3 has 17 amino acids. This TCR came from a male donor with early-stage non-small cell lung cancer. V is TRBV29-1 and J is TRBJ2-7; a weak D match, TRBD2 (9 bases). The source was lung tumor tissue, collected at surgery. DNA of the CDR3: TGCAGCGTTTGGGACAGGCAGGGGGTAGCGGGAGAGTTCAAGCAGTACTTC. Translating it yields CSVWDRQGVAGEFKQYF.